The clone carrying this TCR beta chain was picked up a small number of times. The data derive from a study of blood T cell repertoires in COVID-19. Study-level background: Acute and convalescent COVID-19 samples came from the United States, Italy and Spain. PBMCs, B-cell-depleted T cells, or T cells were the source of the cDNA or gDNA that made up the material.

Source study methods: By means of reference gene primer amplification, nucleated cell counts were estimated. The table came from immunoSEQ multiplex PCR; TCRdb's copy has only in-frame clones and leaves some out. Clonal size and the V and J genes are those of that table, whereas D and trimming came from the DNA. The data show under 90,000 clones, roughly 77% seen once. Germline V gene sequence: CDR1 SGHAT, CDR2 FQNNGV. V lost 5 bases and J 5 bases, leaving 9 bases between the germline ends. This CDR3 region has 12 residues. The chain carries TRBV11-2 and TRBJ2-5; D gene ambiguous. The source material was peripheral blood. This receptor was taken from a man aged 45 to 65 with active or convalescent COVID-19. CDR3 nucleotides: TGTGCCAGCAGCCTGCAGAAGGAGACCCAGTACTTC. Its translation is CASSLQKETQYF.